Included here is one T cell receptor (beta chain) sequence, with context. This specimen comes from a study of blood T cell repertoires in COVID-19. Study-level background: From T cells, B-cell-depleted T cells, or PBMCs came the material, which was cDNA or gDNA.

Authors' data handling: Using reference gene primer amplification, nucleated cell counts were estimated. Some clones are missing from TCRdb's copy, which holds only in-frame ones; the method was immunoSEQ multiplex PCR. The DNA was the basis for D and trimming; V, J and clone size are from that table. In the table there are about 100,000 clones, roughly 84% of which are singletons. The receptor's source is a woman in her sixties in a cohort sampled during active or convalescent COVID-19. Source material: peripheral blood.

The DNA for the CDR3 is TGTGCCAGCGGACGGGACAGTAATTCACCCCTCCACTTT. It translates to CASGRDSNSPLHF. This chain links TRBV2 with TRBJ1-6, with 7 bases lining up with TRBD1. Per the germline V gene, CDR1 is SNHLY and CDR2 is FYNNEI. V lost 8 bases to trimming and J lost 6 bases; unmatched junction nucleotides: 4. This CDR3 comprises 13 residues.